Each of the 13 T cell receptor beta chains below was sequenced from the same sample in a study of CD4 T cells in relation to SARS-CoV-2 and coronaviruses. What these receptors recognize is not known. Only in-frame clones appear in the TCRdb table, and some are missing; sequencing was by immunoSEQ multiplex PCR. The table shows 35,000 to 40,000 clones, with 77% occurring only once. The sample consisted of memory CD4+ T cells from PBMCs, cultured in vitro. These receptors were taken from an adult with COVID-19.

This chain links TRBV19 with TRBJ1-2, with TRBD1 as a possible D gene (6 bases). The ends were cut back, 5 bases at V and 3 bases at J, with 13 bases in the middle. Germline V gene lookup returns CDR1 LNHDA and CDR2 SQIVND (reference sequence). The CDR3 is made up of 14 amino acids. In DNA, the CDR3 is TGTGCCAGTAGTCCTCAGGGGACCGACTATGGCTACACCTTC. Translating gives CASSPQGTDYGYTF.

The V call is TRBV2, the J call TRBJ2-1; D is unresolved. The CDR3 has 14 amino acids. The V end lost 1 base, the J end lost 4 bases, and 8 bases lay between the germline ends. Per the germline V gene, CDR1 is SNHLY and CDR2 is FYNNEI. Here the CDR3 DNA reads TGTGCCAGCAGTGAAGGCCAGGTTTACAATGAGCAGTTCTTC. Amino acid sequence: CASSEGQVYNEQFF.

This chain connects TRBV5-8 to TRBJ2-5, with 10 nucleotides matching TRBD2. The CDR3 has 16 residues. Trimming took 2 bases from V and 7 from J; bases not matched to a gene: 11. Germline assignment: CDR1 SGHTS and CDR2 YDEGEE. The CDR3 nucleotides read TGTGCCAGCAGCTTCACCGGGACTAGCGAGTCGGGGACCCAGTACTTC. Its translation: CASSFTGTSESGTQYF.

The chain couples TRBV6-5 to TRBJ2-7; TRBD1 matches 7 bases. Germline assignment: CDR1 MNHEY and CDR2 SVGAGI. This CDR3 is 15 amino acids long. The V segment lost 6 bases and the J segment 6 bases; nucleotides outside the gene matches: 14. The CDR3 reads CASRLQGSAFFEQYF. CDR3 DNA: TGTGCCAGCAGACTACAGGGGTCCGCCTTCTTCGAGCAGTACTTC.

The chain links TRBV7-2 to TRBJ2-1; 10 bases fit TRBD1. The J segment lost 2 bases and the V segment lost 1 base, leaving 5 bases of the junction unmatched. This CDR3 is 17 amino acids long. Germline lookup yields CDR1 SGHTA and CDR2 FQGNSA. CDR3: CASSLGWGQGTYNEQFF. The DNA of the CDR3 is TGTGCCAGCAGCTTAGGCTGGGGACAGGGGACCTACAATGAGCAGTTCTTC. Supplemented by reference TRBV7-2 and TRBJ2-1, the full variable domain reads GAGVSQSPSNKVTEKGKDVELRCDPISGHTALYWYRQSLGQGLEFLIYFQGNSAPDKSGLPSDRFSAERTGGSVSTLTIQRTQQEDSAVYLCASSLGWGQGTYNEQFFGPGTRLTVL.

This clone has only a few counts. The chain couples TRBV6-6 to TRBJ1-1; D not resolved. The CDR3 spans 14 residues. The ends were cut back, 6 bases at V and 4 bases at J, with 15 bases in the middle. Germline values: CDR1 MNHNY, CDR2 SVGAGI (reference sequence). Here the CDR3 reads CASSLGLRSTEAFF. Here the CDR3 DNA reads TGTGCCAGCAGCCTCGGACTAAGGAGCACTGAAGCTTTCTTT.

The genes are TRBV28 and TRBJ2-1; 7 nucleotides match TRBD1. The CDR3 has 20 residues. From germline, CDR1 is MDHEN and CDR2 SYDVKM. Trimming at V came to 6 bases and at J to 1 base, leaving 21 bases not matched to a gene. The CDR3 protein is CASRSLGARQGRGSYNEQFF. The CDR3 DNA follows: TGTGCCAGCAGGTCATTAGGAGCGCGACAGGGAAGGGGTTCCTACAATGAGCAGTTCTTC.

This sequence joins TRBV27 and TRBJ2-5, with D uncertain. The germline V and J ends were trimmed by 5 bases and 5 bases, with 6 bases remaining between them. Germline V lookup: CDR1 MNHEY, CDR2 SMNVEV (reference sequence). The CDR3 totals 11 residues. Here the CDR3 reads CASSEDETQYF. For the CDR3, the DNA is TGTGCCAGCAGTGAGGACGAGACCCAGTACTTC.

CDR3 nucleotides: TGTGCCTGGACCCCGGGCTCTGGAAACACCATATATTTT. Protein: CAWTPGSGNTIYF. The chain links TRBV30 to TRBJ1-3; no clear D gene. The germline V and J ends were trimmed by 4 bases and 0 bases, with 7 bases remaining between them. The CDR3 loop spans 13 amino acids. Per germline, CDR1 GTSNPN and CDR2 SVGIG (reference sequence).

This clone was seen a few times. The chain carries TRBV6-4 and TRBJ2-1, with D possibly matching TRBD2 (5 bases). CDR1 is MRHNA and CDR2 is SNTAGT in the germline V gene. V lost 0 bases, J lost 0 bases, and 6 bases lay in between. The CDR3 covers 15 residues. The CDR3 loop is CASSDSAGSYNEQFF. The CDR3 DNA reads TGTGCCAGCAGTGACTCGGCGGGCTCCTACAATGAGCAGTTCTTC.

CDR3 DNA: TGCGCCAGCAGTTTACAGGAGGCAGCGGGGAAACTGTTTTTT. Amino acids: CASSLQEAAGKLFF. The genes are TRBV5-1 and TRBJ1-4, with D maybe TRBD1 (5 bases). The CDR3 has 14 residues. Germline V gives CDR1 SGHRS, CDR2 YFSETQ. V was clipped by 5 bases and J by 11 bases, with 19 bases between them.

This clone appeared a single time. V usage is TRBV19 and J usage is TRBJ1-2; D is uncertain. The CDR3 has 15 residues. CDR1 and CDR2 (germline): LNHDA, SQIVND (reference sequence). Trimming stripped 2 bases from V and 4 bases from J, with 14 bases between. CDR3 region: CASSISQAAIYGYTF. CDR3 nucleotide sequence: TGTGCCAGTAGTATATCCCAGGCCGCCATCTATGGCTACACCTTC.

The chain recombines TRBV28 with TRBJ1-2; 8 bases are shared with TRBD1. The CDR3 extends over 14 amino acids. The junction had 10 bases not matched to a gene; V was cut back by 5 bases and J by 8 bases. Germline CDR1 is MDHEN and CDR2 is SYDVKM. CDR3 in amino acids: CASSVAQGARGYTF. The CDR3 bases are TGTGCCAGCAGTGTAGCTCAGGGGGCGCGAGGCTACACCTTC.